The clone carrying this T cell receptor delta chain occurred many times. Its antigen remains unidentified. The germline CDR1 and CDR2 sequences are TVYSNPD and GDNSRS (reference sequence). V dropped 5 bases and J dropped 0; count of bases not matched to a gene: 34. CDR3 size: 23 residues. This record comes from a study of γδ T cells in repeated Plasmodium falciparum infection. In the study overall: Donors were malaria-exposed Malian children or age- and gender-matched Australian children.

Whole-study findings and limits: Malian children's Vdelta2-negative repertoires appeared more expanded and less diverse than Australians'. Waves of new clonotype selection appeared after repeated controlled infections in Vdelta2-negative, largely Vdelta1+, gammadelta T cells.

Gammadelta T cells were flow-sorted from PBMC into Vgamma9/Vdelta2+ and Vdelta2-negative populations for bulk analysis. TCRdb reran clone calling via CATT on the multiplex PCR reads. The sample lists some 100,000 delta-chain clones; roughly 1.4% were seen once. This receptor was identified in a pool of human donors (malaria-infected and uninfected, not separated). The chain uses TRDV3 and TRDJ1, with 9 nucleotides matching TRDD3. The sequenced sample was gamma-delta T cells from blood. CDR3 coding DNA: TGTGCCGGGGAAGTCCTTTCCTACTTAGAAACTGGGGGAAAAAAGCGGTACACCGATAAACTCATCTTT. Its protein product is CAGEVLSYLETGGKKRYTDKLIF.